Given below is one TCR beta chain in context. The data were produced by immunoSEQ multiplex PCR, yet TCRdb's version contains in-frame clones alone and is incomplete. The sample carries nearly 2 million clones, about 95% recorded once. The sample comes from a study of shared clonotypes between healthy human individuals. The V gene lost 4 bases and the J gene lost 4 bases, with 19 bases spanning the gap. Per the germline V gene, CDR1 is SNHLY and CDR2 is FYNNEI. This CDR3 has 16 amino acids. Naivety among CD8 cells was defined by CD45RO negativity and positive CCR7 selection, thereby excluding terminally differentiated effector memory CD45RA+ cells. HIV-negative, healthy adults without recent acute infections or vaccinations were the donors.

Sequenced: naive CD8+ T cells sorted from blood. This clonotype was sampled from a man between 18 and 35 years old in good health. The chain is built from TRBV2 and TRBJ1-2; D call uncertain. The chain's CDR3 is CASSAVYRADPYGYTF. The CDR3, as DNA: TGTGCCAGCAGTGCGGTATATCGGGCAGACCCCTATGGCTACACCTTC.